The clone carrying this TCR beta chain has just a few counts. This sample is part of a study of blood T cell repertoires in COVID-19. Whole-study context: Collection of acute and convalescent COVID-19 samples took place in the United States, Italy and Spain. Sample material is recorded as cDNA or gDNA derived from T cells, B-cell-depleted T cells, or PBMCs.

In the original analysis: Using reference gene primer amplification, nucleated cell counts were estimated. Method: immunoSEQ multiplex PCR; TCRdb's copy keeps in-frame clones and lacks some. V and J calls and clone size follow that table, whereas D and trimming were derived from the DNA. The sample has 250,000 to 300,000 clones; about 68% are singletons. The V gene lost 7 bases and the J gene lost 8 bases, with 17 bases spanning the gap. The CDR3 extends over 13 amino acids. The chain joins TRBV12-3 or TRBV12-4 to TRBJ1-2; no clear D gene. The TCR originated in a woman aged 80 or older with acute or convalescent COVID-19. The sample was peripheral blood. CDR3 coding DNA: TGTGCCAGCACCCCTTTGCGGACGGGGGGCTACACCTTC. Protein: CASTPLRTGGYTF.